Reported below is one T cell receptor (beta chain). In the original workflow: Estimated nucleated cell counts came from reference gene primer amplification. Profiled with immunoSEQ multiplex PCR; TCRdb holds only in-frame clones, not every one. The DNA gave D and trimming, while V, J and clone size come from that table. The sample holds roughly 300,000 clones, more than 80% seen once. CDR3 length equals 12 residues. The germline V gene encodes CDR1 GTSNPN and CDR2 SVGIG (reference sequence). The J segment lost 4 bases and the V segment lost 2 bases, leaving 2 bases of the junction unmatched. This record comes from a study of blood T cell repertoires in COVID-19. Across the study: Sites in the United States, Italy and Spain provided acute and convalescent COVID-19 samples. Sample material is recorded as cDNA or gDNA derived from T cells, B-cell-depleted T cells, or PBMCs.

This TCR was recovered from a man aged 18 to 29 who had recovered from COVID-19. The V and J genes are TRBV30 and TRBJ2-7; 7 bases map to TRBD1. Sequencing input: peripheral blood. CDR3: CAWSTRGYEQYF. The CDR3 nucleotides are TGTGCCTGGAGTACCAGGGGGTACGAGCAGTACTTC. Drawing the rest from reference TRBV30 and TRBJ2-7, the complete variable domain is SQTIHQWPATLVQPVGSPLSLECTVEGTSNPNLYWYRQAAGRGLQLLFYSVGIGQISSEVPQNLSASRPQDRQFILSSKKLLLSDSGFYLCAWSTRGYEQYFGPGTRLTVT.